These 4 T cell receptor beta chains share one sample of origin, sequenced in a study of technical replicates of blood from four donors. Sequencing was performed with immunoSEQ multiplex PCR; in TCRdb, only in-frame clones are kept and a portion is missing. The sample comprises tens of thousands of clones, 85% to 95% of which are singletons, and about 0.23% rests with the top ten. Input material: T cells isolated from PBMCs. These receptors came from a human donor in good health.

This chain links TRBV10-2 with TRBJ2-5; TRBD1 aligns across 9 bases. Per germline, CDR1 WSHSY and CDR2 SAAADI. CDR3 size: 13 residues. V was clipped by 6 bases and J by 5 bases; unmatched bases: 4. The CDR3: CASRRDREETQYF. In DNA, the CDR3 is TGCGCCAGCAGGCGGGACAGGGAGGAGACCCAGTACTTC.

The chain uses TRBV21-1 and TRBJ2-5; TRBD1 reflects the table's D call only, with no check against the DNA. TRBV21-1 corresponds to a pseudogene. The CDR3 spans 13 residues. The CDR3, as DNA: TGTGCCAAACCACAGGGAAACCAAGAGACCCAGTACTTC. Protein product: CAKPQGNQETQYF.

The rearrangement joins TRBV7-2 to TRBJ2-1, with D hard to call. Deletions cut 1 base from V and 10 bases from J, with 11 bases between. The germline gives CDR1 SGHTA, CDR2 FQGNSA. The CDR3 extends over 13 amino acids. CDR3 DNA: TGTGCCAGCAGCTTAGAGTCGACTGTCGAGCAGTTCTTC. This translates into CASSLESTVEQFF.

The chain joins TRBV6-1 to TRBJ2-1; unclear D gene. Germline CDR1 and CDR2: MNHNS and SASEGT. V lost 5 bases, J lost 4 bases, and 3 bases lay in between. The CDR3 has 11 amino acids. CDR3: CASSPYNEQFF. Here the CDR3 DNA reads TGTGCCAGCAGTCCATACAATGAGCAGTTCTTC.